These 17 T cell receptor beta chains share one sample of origin, sequenced in a study of post-analysis software for immune sequencing data. Study observations and caveats: Controls had lower frequencies than patients of about 5 TRBV segments, which included TRBV5-6, TRBV5-1 and TRBV20-1.

Which antigens these TCRs recognize remains unknown. Unique molecular identifiers were built into the TCR beta cDNA libraries. TCRdb called the PCR reads again in MiXCR, with one record for every CDR3 protein. The data hold about 570,000 distinct CDR3 sequences, with 30% to 40% observed a single time. Sequenced material: blood. These TCRs come from a girl aged 2-17 years with multiple sclerosis.

This clonotype has more than one count but fewer than ten. This chain links TRBV29-1 with TRBJ1-2, with D tentatively TRBD1 (6 bases). V was pared by 0 bases and J by 3 bases, with 11 bases between. This CDR3 region has 14 residues. From germline, CDR1 is SQVTM and CDR2 ANQGSEA. The CDR3 region has the DNA TGCAGCGTTGAAGAGTGGGCAGGGGACTATGGCTACACCTTC. This codes for CSVEEWAGDYGYTF.

This sequence joins TRBV24-1 and TRBJ2-3; D perhaps matches TRBD2 (6 bases). From germline, CDR1 is KGHDR and CDR2 SFDVKD. This CDR3 is built from 13 residues. Trimming removed 5 bases at V and 1 base at J, with 6 bases between. The CDR3 bases are TGTGCCACCAGTGCGGGGGGCACAGATACGCAGTATTTT. This sequence encodes CATSAGGTDTQYF.

The chain employs TRBV6-5 and TRBJ2-5; D remains ambiguous. CDR1 and CDR2 (germline): MNHEY, SVGAGI. Trimming pared 6 bases from V and 2 bases from J, leaving 13 bases between. The CDR3 is 14 residues long. The CDR3 protein is CASSRRTSQETQYF. The CDR3 DNA is TGTGCCAGCAGCCGACGGACGAGTCAAGAGACCCAGTACTTC.

This clonotype appeared a few times. The chain couples TRBV10-3 to TRBJ2-3; D remains ambiguous. The CDR3 extends over 14 amino acids. V was pared by 11 bases and J by 0 bases, with 15 bases between. Germline V gene lookup returns CDR1 ENHRY and CDR2 SYGVKD. This chain's CDR3 is CALQPASSTDTQYF. The CDR3 DNA sequence: TGTGCCCTCCAACCAGCGTCCAGCACAGATACGCAGTATTTT.

With respect to this clonotype: Mismatch with germline at one junction end may stem from a read error. The rearrangement links TRBV27 to TRBJ2-3; 7 bases match TRBD1. The CDR3 runs to 17 residues. Germline V gene data show CDR1 as MNHEY and CDR2 as SMNVEV (reference sequence). CDR3 bases: TGTGTCAGCAGTGGGTGGACAGGTTCGTTGGGGTATGATACGCAGTATTTT. Protein product: CVSSGWTGSLGYDTQYF.

This chain connects TRBV10-3 to TRBJ1-4, with TRBD1 as a possible D gene (5 bases). The germline V and J ends were trimmed by 2 bases and 6 bases, with 13 bases remaining between them. Per the germline V gene, CDR1 is ENHRY and CDR2 is SYGVKD. The CDR3 covers 15 residues. CDR3 protein: CAISEQGGGDEKLFF. The CDR3 DNA reads as TGTGCCATCAGTGAGCAGGGAGGAGGCGATGAAAAACTGTTTTTT.

The CDR3 spells CASSDRNYGYTF. The CDR3 DNA reads TGTGCCAGCAGCGACAGGAACTATGGCTACACCTTC. The chain joins TRBV3-1 to TRBJ1-2; the D gene is possibly TRBD1 (6 bases). CDR3 length: 12 residues. CDR1 is LGHDT and CDR2 is YNNKEL in the germline V gene (reference sequence). The V end was cut by 5 bases, the J end by 2 bases, with 6 bases between.

The sample holds a few counts of this clonotype. The chain uses TRBV5-1 and TRBJ2-3; D may correspond to TRBD1 or TRBD2 (5 bases each). V shed 0 bases and J shed 4 bases, with 12 bases lying between them. Germline values: CDR1 SGHRS, CDR2 YFSETQ. The CDR3 runs 15 residues. The CDR3 spells CASSLAPGSADTQYF. The CDR3 DNA is TGCGCCAGCAGCTTGGCCCCAGGGAGCGCAGATACGCAGTATTTT.

CDR3: CSARARLNTEAFF. The CDR3 nucleotides are TGCAGTGCTAGAGCACGGTTGAACACTGAAGCTTTCTTT. The rearrangement links TRBV20-1 to TRBJ1-1, with unresolved D. The CDR3 is 13 amino acids. V dropped 1 base and J dropped 0 bases, with 6 bases sitting between them. CDR1 and CDR2 (germline): DFQATT, SNEGSKA (reference sequence).

The V call is TRBV5-1, the J call TRBJ2-2; TRBD1 matches 7 bases. The trim removed 4 bases at V and 3 bases at J, leaving 3 bases unmatched. The germline gives CDR1 SGHRS, CDR2 YFSETQ. The length of the CDR3 is 14 residues. The CDR3 DNA reads as TGCGCCAGCAGCCAGGGACAGCACACCGGGGAGCTGTTTTTT. Residues: CASSQGQHTGELFF. Looking up the rest from reference TRBV5-1 and TRBJ2-2 gives the full variable domain: KAGVTQTPRYLIKTRGQQVTLSCSPISGHRSVSWYQQTPGQGLQFLFEYFSETQRNKGNFPGRFSGRQFSNSRSEMNVSTLELGDSALYLCASSQGQHTGELFFGEGSRLTVL.

V and J are TRBV2 and TRBJ1-1; D unclear. This CDR3 is built from 14 residues. The V end was cut by 4 bases, the J end by 3 bases, with 12 bases between. CDR1 is SNHLY, CDR2 FYNNEI, per germline. The DNA for the CDR3 is TGTGCCAGCAGTGGTTTAGGGTGGTACACTGAAGCTTTCTTT. Translated: CASSGLGWYTEAFF.

The chain employs TRBV7-9 and TRBJ2-2; D is possibly TRBD1 (6 bases). Trimming removed 9 bases from V and 1 base from J, with 15 bases in between. In germline, CDR1 is SEHNR, CDR2 FQNEAQ (reference sequence). The CDR3 extends over 15 amino acids. This CDR3 reads CASRTGTLNTGELFF. CDR3 in DNA: TGTGCCAGTCGGACCGGGACACTGAACACCGGGGAGCTGTTTTTT.

The gene calls are TRBV7-2 and TRBJ1-2; D is uncertain. V gave up 4 bases and J gave up 4 bases, with 10 bases separating them. The germline V gene has CDR1 SGHTA and CDR2 FQGNSA. This CDR3 has 13 amino acids. CDR3: CASSSVNGYGYTF. Here the CDR3 DNA reads TGTGCCAGCAGCTCGGTGAACGGCTATGGCTACACCTTC.

In this sample, this clonotype turned up a few times. This chain joins TRBV2 and TRBJ2-7, with D possibly being TRBD1 or TRBD2 (7 bases each). Trimming left V 6 bases short and J 5 bases short, with 14 bases between. The CDR3 extends over 13 amino acids. CDR1 is SNHLY and CDR2 is FYNNEI in the germline V gene. CDR3 amino acids: CASRNQGGDEQYF. The CDR3 DNA reads TGTGCCAGCAGAAACCAGGGGGGGGACGAGCAGTACTTC. Looking up the rest from reference TRBV2 and TRBJ2-7 gives the full variable domain: EPEVTQTPSHQVTQMGQEVILRCVPISNHLYFYWYRQILGQKVEFLVSFYNNEISEKSEIFDDQFSVERPDGSNFTLKIRSTKLEDSAMYFCASRNQGGDEQYFGPGTRLTVT.

This clonotype was observed a handful of times. The V call is TRBV2, the J call TRBJ2-1; perhaps TRBD1 as D (5 bases). CDR3 length: 11 residues. Germline loops: CDR1 SNHLY, CDR2 FYNNEI. V shed 8 bases and J shed 13 bases, with 15 bases lying between them. DNA for the CDR3: TGTGCCAGCTCAGCCCAGGGTGGTCAGTTCTTC. Translating gives CASSAQGGQFF.

This clonotype has more than one count but fewer than ten. The chain carries TRBV3-1 and TRBJ2-5; 7 positions agree with TRBD2. Germline assignment: CDR1 LGHDT and CDR2 YNNKEL (reference sequence). The V and J ends lost 7 bases and 3 bases, in that order; junction bases with no gene match: 2. The CDR3 has 12 amino acids. CDR3 nucleotide sequence: TGTGCCAGCACCCGGGGGGAAGAGACCCAGTACTTC. Protein sequence: CASTRGEETQYF.

This clonotype showed up just a few times. The chain carries TRBV5-5 and TRBJ2-1; unclear D gene. The CDR3 covers 15 residues. Per the germline V gene, CDR1 is SGHKS and CDR2 is YYEKEE (reference sequence). V was trimmed by 4 bases and J by 4 bases, leaving 15 bases between them. The CDR3 region is CASSPQLGQYNEQFF. As DNA, the CDR3 is TGTGCCAGCAGCCCCCAGTTGGGCCAATACAATGAGCAGTTCTTC.